The clone carrying this TCR beta chain was found a few times. What it binds is unknown. The data were obtained in a study of cytomegalovirus exposure and HLA in healthy donors. Study summary: When 398 donors were genotyped, 81% of them were found to fall in the Caucasian-associated ancestry cluster.

Researchers ran the PCR with 60 Vbeta and 13 Jbeta primers. Clones were read by immunoSEQ multiplex PCR, and TCRdb kept only the in-frame ones, dropping some. The sample carries 200,000 to 250,000 clones, approximately 83% recorded once. Donors in the study were healthy people who gave bone marrow. General study findings and limits: Rates of TCR association differed by HLA locus in a later analysis, with DRB1 highest and HLA-C lowest. The availability of immune exposure information extended only to CMV serostatus.

Input material: PBMCs. The TCR originated in a woman between 45 and 65 years old in good health and CMV-seropositive.

For the CDR3, the DNA is TGTGCCAGCAGTGAAAGACCCCGGGACAGGAACTTCTATGGCTACACCTTC. This translates into CASSERPRDRNFYGYTF. J is TRBJ1-2 and V is TRBV2; 8 positions agree with TRBD1. Trimming took 2 bases from V and 4 from J; bases not matched to a gene: 12. The germline gives CDR1 SNHLY, CDR2 FYNNEI. This CDR3 comprises 17 residues.